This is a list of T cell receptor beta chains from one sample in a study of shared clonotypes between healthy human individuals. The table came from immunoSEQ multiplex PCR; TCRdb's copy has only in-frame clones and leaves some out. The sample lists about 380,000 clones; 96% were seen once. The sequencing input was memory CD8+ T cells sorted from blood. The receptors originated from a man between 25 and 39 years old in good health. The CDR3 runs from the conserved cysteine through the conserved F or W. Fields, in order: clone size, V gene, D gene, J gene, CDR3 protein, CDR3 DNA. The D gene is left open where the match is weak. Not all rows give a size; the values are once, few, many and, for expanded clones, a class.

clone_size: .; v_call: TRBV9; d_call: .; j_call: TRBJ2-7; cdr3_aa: CASSVGFGGSYEQYF; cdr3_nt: TGTGCCAGCAGCGTAGGATTCGGCGGCTCCTACGAGCAGTACTTC
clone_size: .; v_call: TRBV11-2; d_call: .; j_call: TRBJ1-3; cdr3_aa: CASSLDTGRGGDTIYF; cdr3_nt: TGTGCCAGCAGCTTAGATACGGGCAGGGGCGGAGACACCATATATTTT
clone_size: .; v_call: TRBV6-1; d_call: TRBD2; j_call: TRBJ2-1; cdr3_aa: CASRPGTSGYNEQFF; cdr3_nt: TGTGCCAGCAGACCCGGGACTAGCGGTTACAATGAGCAGTTCTTC
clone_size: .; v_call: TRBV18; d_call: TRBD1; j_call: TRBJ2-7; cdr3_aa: CASSLNRDRNYEQYF; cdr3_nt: TGTGCCAGCTCACTAAACCGGGACAGGAACTACGAGCAGTACTTC
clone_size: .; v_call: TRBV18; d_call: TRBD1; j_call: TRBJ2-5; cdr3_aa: CASSPTVGQGAETQYF; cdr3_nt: TGTGCCAGCTCACCGACCGTCGGACAGGGGGCCGAGACCCAGTACTTC
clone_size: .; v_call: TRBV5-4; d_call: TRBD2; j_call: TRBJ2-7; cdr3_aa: CASSLGGGHTYEQYF; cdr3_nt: TGTGCCAGCAGCCTGGGCGGGGGGCACACCTACGAGCAGTACTTC
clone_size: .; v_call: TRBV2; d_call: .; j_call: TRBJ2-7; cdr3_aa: CASRGTRAYEQYF; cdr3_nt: TGTGCCAGCAGGGGGACGCGCGCCTACGAGCAGTACTTC
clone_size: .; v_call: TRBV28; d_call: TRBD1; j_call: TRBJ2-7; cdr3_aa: CASSFIQGAIYEQYF; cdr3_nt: TGTGCCAGCAGTTTTATACAGGGGGCTATTTACGAGCAGTACTTC
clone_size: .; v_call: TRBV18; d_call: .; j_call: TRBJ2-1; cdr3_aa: CASSPFAWAPTYNEQFF; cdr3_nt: TGTGCCAGCTCACCGTTCGCCTGGGCGCCTACCTACAATGAGCAGTTCTTC
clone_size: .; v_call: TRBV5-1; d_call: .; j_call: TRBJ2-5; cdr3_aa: CASSLVSGREETQYF; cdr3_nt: TGCGCCAGCAGCTTGGTCTCCGGGAGAGAGGAGACCCAGTACTTC
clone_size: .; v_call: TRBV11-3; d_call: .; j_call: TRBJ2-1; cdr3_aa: CASSSFGNEQFF; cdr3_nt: TGTGCCAGCAGCTCCTTCGGGAATGAGCAGTTCTTC
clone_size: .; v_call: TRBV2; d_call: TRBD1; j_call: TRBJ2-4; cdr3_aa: CASRGQGAKNIQYF; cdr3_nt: TGTGCCAGCAGGGGACAGGGAGCCAAAAACATTCAGTACTTC
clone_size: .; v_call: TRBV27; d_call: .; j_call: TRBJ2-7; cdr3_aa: CASSFLGASSYEQYF; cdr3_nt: TGTGCCAGCAGTTTTCTGGGGGCCAGCTCCTACGAGCAGTACTTC
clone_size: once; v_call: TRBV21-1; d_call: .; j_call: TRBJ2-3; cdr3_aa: CASSRDRGTDTQYF; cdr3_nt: TGTGCCAGCAGCCGGGACAGGGGGACAGATACGCAGTATTTT
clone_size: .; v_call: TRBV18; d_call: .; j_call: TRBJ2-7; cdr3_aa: CASSPFPSEQYF; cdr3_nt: TGTGCCAGCTCACCTTTTCCTAGCGAGCAGTACTTC
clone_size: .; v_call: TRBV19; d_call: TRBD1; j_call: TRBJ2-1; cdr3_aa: CASSILWTGNNEQFF; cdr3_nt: TGTGCCAGTAGTATCCTTTGGACAGGGAACAATGAGCAGTTCTTC
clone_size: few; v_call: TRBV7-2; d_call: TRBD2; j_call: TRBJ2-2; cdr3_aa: CASRPGTSDTGELFF; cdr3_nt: TGTGCCAGCAGACCCGGGACTAGCGACACCGGGGAGCTGTTTTTT
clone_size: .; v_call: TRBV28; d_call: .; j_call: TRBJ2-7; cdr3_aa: CASSDPTVYNYEQYF; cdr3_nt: TGTGCCAGCAGCGACCCGACAGTCTATAACTACGAGCAGTACTTC
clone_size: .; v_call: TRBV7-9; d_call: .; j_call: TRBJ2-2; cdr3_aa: CASSRGIWAGELFF; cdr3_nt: TGTGCCAGCAGCCGCGGGATTTGGGCCGGGGAGCTGTTTTTT
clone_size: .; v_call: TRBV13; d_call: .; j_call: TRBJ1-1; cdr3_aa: CASSNLEGGTEAFF; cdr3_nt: TGTGCCAGCAGCAACCTTGAGGGGGGCACTGAAGCTTTCTTT
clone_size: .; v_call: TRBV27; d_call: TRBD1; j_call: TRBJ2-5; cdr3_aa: CASRVIRDRQETQYF; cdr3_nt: TGTGCCAGCAGGGTAATCCGGGACAGACAAGAGACCCAGTACTTC
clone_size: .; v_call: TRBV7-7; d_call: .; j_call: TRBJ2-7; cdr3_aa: CASSPFQGYEQYF; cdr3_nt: TGTGCTAGCAGCCCGTTTCAGGGTTACGAGCAGTACTTC
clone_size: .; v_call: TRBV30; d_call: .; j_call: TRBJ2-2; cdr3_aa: CAWSIPLGVVRRRYTGELFF; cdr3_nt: TGTGCCTGGAGTATTCCCCTGGGGGTGGTCAGGAGGCGTTACACCGGGGAGCTGTTTTTT
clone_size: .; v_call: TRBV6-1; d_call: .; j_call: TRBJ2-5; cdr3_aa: CASSDGTLTVVETQYF; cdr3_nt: TGTGCCAGCAGTGATGGGACGCTAACGGTCGTAGAGACCCAGTACTTC
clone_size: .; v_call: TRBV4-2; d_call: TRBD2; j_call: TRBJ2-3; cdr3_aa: CASSQRVAGLSDF; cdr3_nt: TGTGCCAGCAGCCAAAGGGTAGCGGGACTGAGCGATTTT
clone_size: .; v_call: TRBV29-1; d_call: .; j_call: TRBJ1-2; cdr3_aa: CSVRTGVNYGYTF; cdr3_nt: TGCAGCGTCCGAACCGGGGTTAACTATGGCTACACCTTC